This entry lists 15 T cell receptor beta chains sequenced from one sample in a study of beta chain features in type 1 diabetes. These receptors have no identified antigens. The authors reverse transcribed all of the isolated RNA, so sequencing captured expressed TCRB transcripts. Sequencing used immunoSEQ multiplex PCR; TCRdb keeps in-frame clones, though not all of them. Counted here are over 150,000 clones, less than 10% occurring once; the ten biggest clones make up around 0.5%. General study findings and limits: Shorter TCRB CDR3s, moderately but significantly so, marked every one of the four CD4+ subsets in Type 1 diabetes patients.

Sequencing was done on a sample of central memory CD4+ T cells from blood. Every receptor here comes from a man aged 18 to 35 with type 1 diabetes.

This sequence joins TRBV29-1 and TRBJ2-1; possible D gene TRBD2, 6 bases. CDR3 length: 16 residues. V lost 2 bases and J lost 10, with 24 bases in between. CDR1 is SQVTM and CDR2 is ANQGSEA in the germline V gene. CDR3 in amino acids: CSVERLPGTSLPEQFF. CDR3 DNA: TGCAGCGTTGAAAGACTCCCCGGGACTTCTCTCCCCGAGCAGTTCTTC.

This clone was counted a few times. CDR3 sequence (DNA): TGCGCCAGCAGCCGCACTAGCGGTGGATTCTACGAGCAGTACTTC. This gives the protein CASSRTSGGFYEQYF. The chain uses TRBV4-3 and TRBJ2-7; 8 bases are shared with TRBD2. Per germline, CDR1 LGHNA and CDR2 YSLEER. The ends lost 4 bases at V and 3 bases at J; junction bases unmatched: 8. This CDR3 contains 15 residues.

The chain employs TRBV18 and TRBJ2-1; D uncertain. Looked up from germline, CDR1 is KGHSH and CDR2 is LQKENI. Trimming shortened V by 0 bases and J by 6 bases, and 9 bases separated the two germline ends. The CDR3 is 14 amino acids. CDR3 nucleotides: TGTGCCAGCTCACCACCCGCGACGGGCAATGAGCAGTTCTTC. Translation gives CASSPPATGNEQFF.

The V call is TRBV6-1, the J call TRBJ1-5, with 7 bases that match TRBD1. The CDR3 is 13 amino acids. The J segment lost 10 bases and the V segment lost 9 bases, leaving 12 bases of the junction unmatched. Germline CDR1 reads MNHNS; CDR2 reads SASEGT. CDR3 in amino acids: CASGGARGPPQHF. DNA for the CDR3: TGTGCCAGTGGGGGCGCAAGGGGGCCACCCCAGCATTTT.

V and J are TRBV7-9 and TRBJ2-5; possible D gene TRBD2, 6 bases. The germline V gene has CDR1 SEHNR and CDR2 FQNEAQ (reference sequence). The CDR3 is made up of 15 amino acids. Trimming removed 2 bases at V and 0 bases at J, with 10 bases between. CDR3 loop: CASSLQGGNQETQYF. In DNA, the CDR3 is TGTGCCAGCAGCTTACAAGGCGGGAACCAAGAGACCCAGTACTTC.

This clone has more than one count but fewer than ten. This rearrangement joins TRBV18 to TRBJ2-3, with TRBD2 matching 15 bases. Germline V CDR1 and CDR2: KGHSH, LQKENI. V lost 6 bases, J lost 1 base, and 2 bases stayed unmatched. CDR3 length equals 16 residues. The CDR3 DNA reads TGTGCCAGCTCCTGGACTAGCGGGGGGGGCACAGATACGCAGTATTTT. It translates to CASSWTSGGGTDTQYF.

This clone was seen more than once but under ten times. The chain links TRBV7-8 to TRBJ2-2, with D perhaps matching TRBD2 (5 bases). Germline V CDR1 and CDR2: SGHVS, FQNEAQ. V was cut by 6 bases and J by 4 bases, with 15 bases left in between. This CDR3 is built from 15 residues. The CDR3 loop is CASSYIRGLTGELFF. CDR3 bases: TGTGCCAGCAGTTACATACGAGGACTCACCGGGGAGCTGTTTTTT.

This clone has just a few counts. The CDR3 loop reads CATSTFLERGNTGELFF. For the CDR3, the DNA is TGTGCCACCAGCACATTCTTGGAGCGGGGGAACACCGGGGAGCTGTTTTTT. V usage is TRBV15 and J usage is TRBJ2-2, with 7 bases that match TRBD2. V shed 4 bases and J 1 base; nucleotides not matched to a gene: 9. CDR1 is LNHNV and CDR2 is YYDKDF in the germline V gene (reference sequence). The CDR3 consists of 17 residues.

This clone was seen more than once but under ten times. DNA of the CDR3: TGTGCCAGCGGCGTGGGCAGGGTCACTGAAGCTTTCTTT. This gives the protein CASGVGRVTEAFF. This sequence joins TRBV11-2 and TRBJ1-1, with D maybe TRBD1 (5 bases). Between the trimmed V and J ends, which lost 8 bases and 4 bases, there was a span of 14 bases. The CDR3 sequence is 13 residues long. CDR1 and CDR2 from the germline V gene are SGHAT and FQNNGV.

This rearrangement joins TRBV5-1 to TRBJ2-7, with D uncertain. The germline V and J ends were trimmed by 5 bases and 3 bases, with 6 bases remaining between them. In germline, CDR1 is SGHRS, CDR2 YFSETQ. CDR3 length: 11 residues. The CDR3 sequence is CASSQNYEQYF. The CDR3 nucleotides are TGCGCCAGCAGTCAGAACTACGAGCAGTACTTC.

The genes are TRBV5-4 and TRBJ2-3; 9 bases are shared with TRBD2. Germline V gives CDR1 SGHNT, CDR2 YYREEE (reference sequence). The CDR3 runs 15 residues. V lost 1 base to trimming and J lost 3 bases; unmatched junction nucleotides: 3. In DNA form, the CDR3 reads TGTGCCAGCAGCTTGATGCTAGCGGGAACAGATACGCAGTATTTT. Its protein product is CASSLMLAGTDTQYF. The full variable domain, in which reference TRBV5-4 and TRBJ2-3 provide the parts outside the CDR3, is ETGVTQSPTHLIKTRGQQVTLRCSSQSGHNTVSWYQQALGQGPQFIFQYYREEENGRGNFPPRFSGLQFPNYSSELNVNALELDDSALYLCASSLMLAGTDTQYFGPGTRLTVL.

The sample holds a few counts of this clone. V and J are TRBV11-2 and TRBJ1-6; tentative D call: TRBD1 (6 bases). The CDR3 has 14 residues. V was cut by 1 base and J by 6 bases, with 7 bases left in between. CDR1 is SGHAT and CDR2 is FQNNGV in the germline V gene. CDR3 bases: TGTGCCAGCAGCTTAGTCAGGGGTAATTCACCCCTCCACTTT. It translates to CASSLVRGNSPLHF.

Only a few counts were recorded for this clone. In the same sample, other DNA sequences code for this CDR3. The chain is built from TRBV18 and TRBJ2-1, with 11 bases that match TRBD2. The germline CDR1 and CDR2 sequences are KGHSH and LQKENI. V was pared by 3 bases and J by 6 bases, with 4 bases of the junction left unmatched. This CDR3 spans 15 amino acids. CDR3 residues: CASSPGTSGINEQFF. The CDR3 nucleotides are TGTGCCAGCTCACCGGGGACTAGCGGCATCAATGAGCAGTTCTTC.

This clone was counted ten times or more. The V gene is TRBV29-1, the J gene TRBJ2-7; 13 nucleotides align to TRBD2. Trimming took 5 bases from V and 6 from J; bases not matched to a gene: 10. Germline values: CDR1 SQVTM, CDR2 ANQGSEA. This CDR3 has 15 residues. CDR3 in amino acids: CSVTGTSGAKAEQYF. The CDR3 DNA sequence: TGCAGCGTTACCGGGACTAGCGGGGCTAAAGCCGAGCAGTACTTC.

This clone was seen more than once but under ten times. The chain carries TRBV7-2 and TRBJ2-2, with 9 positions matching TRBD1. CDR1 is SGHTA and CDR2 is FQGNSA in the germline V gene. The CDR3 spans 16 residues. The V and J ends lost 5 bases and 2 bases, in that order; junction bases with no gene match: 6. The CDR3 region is CASSPRQGGNTGELFF. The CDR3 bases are TGTGCCAGCAGCCCGCGACAGGGGGGAAACACCGGGGAGCTGTTTTTT.